One sample yielded the 17 T cell receptor beta chains listed below, sequenced in a study of blood T cell repertoires in COVID-19. The repertoire was sequenced with immunoSEQ multiplex PCR; TCRdb's copy has only in-frame clones and lacks some. The sample contains 85,000 to 120,000 clones, 80% to 95% of which appear only once. The sample was peripheral blood. The receptors stem from a man aged 18 to 35 with acute or convalescent COVID-19.

The chain employs TRBV19 and TRBJ1-1; D may be TRBD1 (5 bases). CDR3 length: 14 residues. In germline, CDR1 is LNHDA, CDR2 SQIVND (reference sequence). The germline V and J ends were trimmed by 2 bases and 3 bases, with 10 bases remaining between them. Here the CDR3 DNA reads TGTGCCAGTAGTATACCTGGCAGGGACACTGAAGCTTTCTTT. Translating it yields CASSIPGRDTEAFF.

This clone came up once. The chain links TRBV2 to TRBJ1-3, with a possible D match to TRBD1 (5 bases). The CDR3 length is 13 residues. V lost 5 bases and J 4 bases, leaving 9 bases between the germline ends. From germline, CDR1 is SNHLY and CDR2 FYNNEI. The CDR3 loop is CASSPGSGNTIYF. The CDR3 DNA sequence: TGTGCCAGCAGTCCAGGGTCGGGAAACACCATATATTTT.

V is TRBV11-2 and J is TRBJ2-2; tentative D call: TRBD1 (5 bases). With 3 bases removed from V and 3 bases from J, the gap between germline ends came to 14 bases. In germline, CDR1 is SGHAT, CDR2 FQNNGV. The CDR3 totals 16 residues. The CDR3 region has the DNA TGTGCCAGCAGCTTGGGGATCAGGGCCTACACCGGGGAGCTGTTTTTT. Encoded protein: CASSLGIRAYTGELFF.

The chain is built from TRBV18 and TRBJ2-7; possible D gene TRBD1, 6 bases. Trimming cost V 4 bases and J 2 bases, with 18 bases left between them. This CDR3 spans 16 amino acids. Germline CDR1 reads KGHSH; CDR2 reads LQKENI. CDR3 sequence reads: CASSRTGTPVPYEQYF. The CDR3 region has the DNA TGTGCCAGCTCACGAACCGGGACACCTGTACCCTACGAGCAGTACTTC. Drawing the rest from reference TRBV18 and TRBJ2-7, the complete variable domain is NAGVMQNPRHLVRRRGQEARLRCSPMKGHSHVYWYRQLPEEGLKFMVYLQKENIIDESGMPKERFSAEFPKEGPSILRIQQVVRGDSAAYFCASSRTGTPVPYEQYFGPGTRLTVT.

This chain links TRBV7-6 with TRBJ2-3; a weak D match, TRBD2 (6 bases). V was clipped by 4 bases and J by 0 bases, with 17 bases between them. This CDR3 has 17 amino acids. CDR1 and CDR2 from the germline V gene are SGHVS and FNYEAQ. The CDR3 loop is CASSSPTRRGSTDTQYF. In DNA form, the CDR3 reads TGTGCCAGCAGCTCGCCCACCAGGCGGGGTAGCACAGATACGCAGTATTTT.

This rearrangement joins TRBV25-1 to TRBJ1-2; 8 bases match TRBD1. Germline V gene data show CDR1 as MGHDK and CDR2 as SYGVNS. This CDR3 region has 13 residues. Unmatched junction bases numbered 5, after V lost 7 bases and J lost 4 bases. This chain's CDR3 is CASKGQGGYGYTF. CDR3 nucleotide sequence: TGTGCCAGCAAAGGACAGGGAGGCTATGGCTACACCTTC.

The chain is built from TRBV6-5 and TRBJ1-1; D remains unclear. Trimming cost V 3 bases and J 4 bases, with 12 bases left between them. There are 14 residues in the CDR3. Germline CDR1 reads MNHEY; CDR2 reads SVGAGI. The CDR3 reads CASSYSYGSTEAFF. CDR3 in DNA: TGTGCCAGCAGTTATAGCTATGGGAGCACTGAAGCTTTCTTT.

The chain's CDR3 is CASIGPGLAGGPETQYF. CDR3 nucleotide sequence: TGTGCCAGCATTGGGCCGGGACTAGCGGGAGGGCCTGAGACCCAGTACTTC. The chain carries TRBV2 and TRBJ2-5; TRBD2 matches 16 bases. The J segment lost 5 bases and the V segment lost 7 bases, leaving 10 bases of the junction unmatched. Per germline, CDR1 SNHLY and CDR2 FYNNEI. This CDR3 comprises 17 residues. The full variable domain, rest sourced from reference TRBV2 and TRBJ2-5, is EPEVTQTPSHQVTQMGQEVILRCVPISNHLYFYWYRQILGQKVEFLVSFYNNEISEKSEIFDDQFSVERPDGSNFTLKIRSTKLEDSAMYFCASIGPGLAGGPETQYFGPGTRLLVL.

This clone was detected a few times. The genes are TRBV7-8 and TRBJ2-7; the D gene is possibly TRBD2 (5 bases). V was clipped by 0 bases and J by 7 bases, with 16 bases between them. Looked up from germline, CDR1 is SGHVS and CDR2 is FQNEAQ. The CDR3 length is 15 residues. CDR3 sequence (DNA): TGTGCCAGCAGCTTAGCGGTTAGCGCCATATGGGAGCAGTACTTC. It encodes CASSLAVSAIWEQYF.

A single count supports this clone. This chain links TRBV7-9 with TRBJ1-3; D remains ambiguous. In germline, CDR1 is SEHNR, CDR2 FQNEAQ (reference sequence). The V end lost 5 bases, the J end lost 1 base, and 18 bases lay between the germline ends. This CDR3 comprises 17 residues. The CDR3 region has the DNA TGTGCCAGCAGCCCCCCCCCGGAGTGGCTATCTGGAAACACCATATATTTT. This sequence encodes CASSPPPEWLSGNTIYF.

The V gene is TRBV28, the J gene TRBJ1-2; the D is unclear. CDR3 length: 15 amino acids. CDR1 is MDHEN and CDR2 is SYDVKM in the germline V gene. The ends were cut back, 7 bases at V and 1 base at J, with 16 bases in the middle. The CDR3 region has the DNA TGTGCCAGCAATTTCCCCTCCACAGTTAACTATGGCTACACCTTC. Translated: CASNFPSTVNYGYTF.

This sequence joins TRBV19 and TRBJ1-6; D is perhaps TRBD1 (6 bases). The germline gives CDR1 LNHDA, CDR2 SQIVND (reference sequence). The CDR3 is made up of 14 amino acids. V lost 7 bases and J lost 7, with 14 bases in between. The CDR3 DNA reads as TGTGCCAGTAATCGAGGGGGGGGGAATTCACCCCTCCACTTT. This encodes CASNRGGGNSPLHF.

This chain's CDR3 is CASSQESVGRILGGGSPLHF. CDR3 bases: TGCGCCAGCAGCCAAGAAAGTGTAGGACGGATTCTCGGGGGGGGTTCACCCCTCCACTTT. The genes are TRBV4-1 and TRBJ1-6; tentatively, D is TRBD1 (5 bases). Germline V gene sequence: CDR1 MGHRA, CDR2 YSYEKL. The CDR3 is 20 residues long. Trimming removed 0 bases at V and 9 bases at J, with 27 bases between.

This clone was detected only once. The chain carries TRBV7-2 and TRBJ2-3; 10 bases are a match to TRBD2. J was trimmed by 2 bases and V by 5 bases; bases with no gene match: 4. The germline V gene has CDR1 SGHTA and CDR2 FQGNSA. The CDR3 runs 15 residues. CDR3 region: CASSQGLAYTDTQYF. The CDR3 DNA reads TGTGCCAGCAGCCAGGGACTAGCGTACACAGATACGCAGTATTTT.

The gene calls are TRBV2 and TRBJ1-3, with D tentatively TRBD1 (5 bases). This CDR3 contains 14 residues. CDR1 and CDR2 from the germline V gene are SNHLY and FYNNEI. Trimming cost V 6 bases and J 0 bases, with 9 bases left between them. This chain's CDR3 is CASRITGSGNTIYF. Written as DNA, the CDR3 is TGTGCCAGCAGAATAACAGGCTCTGGAAACACCATATATTTT.

V is TRBV7-9 and J is TRBJ1-5, with 9 bases that match TRBD1. Germline CDR1 SEHNR, CDR2 FQNEAQ (reference sequence). The CDR3 length is 16 residues. J gave up 4 bases and V 3 bases, and 7 bases lay outside the gene matches. CDR3 protein: CASSLSTGTGNQPQHF. DNA of the CDR3: TGTGCCAGCAGCTTGTCGACCGGGACAGGGAATCAGCCCCAGCATTTT.

The chain combines TRBV24-1 with TRBJ2-5; D is perhaps TRBD2 (6 bases). The CDR3 covers 13 residues. Germline-derived CDR1 and CDR2 are KGHDR and SFDVKD. Between the trimmed V and J ends, which lost 5 bases and 4 bases, there was a span of 10 bases. In DNA, the CDR3 is TGTGCCACCAGTGGGAGGGGACGAGAGACCCAGTACTTC. Its translation is CATSGRGRETQYF.